This TCR beta chain was obtained from a study of blood T cell repertoires in COVID-19 (dated by TCRdb to the early 2020s). Study-level background: The collaborator samples originated in the United States, Italy and Spain and spanned the acute and convalescent phases of COVID-19. Nearly every sample came with metadata listing a de-identified subject ID, COVID-19 status, age in years and sex. The repertoires were released in a freely available public database intended as a resource for research on the immune response to SARS-CoV-2. Deeply sampled blood TCRbeta repertoires from subjects exposed to, actively infected with, or recovered from COVID-19 were included in the dataset. The prospective study material was composed of cDNA or gDNA derived from T cells, B-cell-depleted T cells, or PBMCs. Where available, HLA class I and class II types were obtained from metadata supplied by the sample provider rather than from assay-based typing. The samples were drawn from two sources: the first 160 participants of the ongoing ImmuneRACE study, and 1,200 or so subjects contributed by 6 global collaborators.

The CDR1 and CDR2 encoded by the germline V gene are MNHEY and SVGAGI. The CDR3 sequence holds 14 residues, the cysteine and phenylalanine included. Only the CDR3 region is kept as DNA, spanning 42 bases read in frame from base 1. V gives up 6 bases and J gives up 2 bases, and the segment between their germline ends measures 11 bases. Study-wide conclusions, independent of this receptor: The quantity of clinical and demographic metadata differed by source and by participant and was supplied without curation.

The collaborating institutions used their own protocols to collect whole blood in K2EDTA tubes. Collaborator samples were shipped for TCRbeta analysis as frozen whole blood, isolated PBMCs, or DNA extracted from either sample type. TCRbeta CDR3 regions were amplified from genomic DNA using the immunoSEQ Assay, a bias-controlled multiplex PCR. In the paper's pipeline: The number of nucleated cells in each sample was estimated from the amplification of reference gene primers within the assay. To quantify the absolute abundance of each unique TCRbeta CDR3 rearrangement, sequence reads were collapsed and filtered. For each sample, productive Simpson clonality was calculated as the square root of Simpson's diversity index over productive rearrangements. The table comes from immuneACCESS by way of TCRdb, which keeps in-frame sequences with V and J called. Part of the clones is missing from these tables; in studies checked, under half for an unresolved V gene and the rest for unknown reasons. Clone size and the V and J calls come from that table; the DNA yielded D and trimming. In this sample the table shows 100,000 to 150,000 clones, about 88% of which occur a single time. 1% to 1.5% of the sample is held by the ten biggest clonotypes.

The table lists this clone with a count of one. Its recognized antigen is unknown. No quality values exist for individual bases; no much larger clone is one base distant. The sequence was collected from a woman of 80 years or more with acute or convalescent COVID-19. The sequence is built from TRBV6-5 and TRBJ1-5; possibly the D gene is TRBD1, per 6 matching bases. Sequenced input: peripheral blood. The CDR3 here reads CASRVTGGNQPQHF. In nucleotide form, the sequence is TGTGCCAGCAGGGTGACAGGAGGCAATCAGCCCCAGCATTTT.